Below are 8 T cell receptor beta chains sequenced from a single sample in a study of blood T cell repertoires in COVID-19. Assay used: immunoSEQ multiplex PCR; TCRdb lists only in-frame clones, some missing. The table lists around 240,000 clones, about 91% of them singletons. Sequenced: PBMCs or T cells enriched from blood (not recorded which). The source of these receptors is a human donor in a cohort exposed to, infected with or recovered from COVID-19 (not recorded which). The donor label of this sample is uncertain.

The chain is built from TRBV7-2 and TRBJ2-7, with TRBD2 matching over 7 bases. The junction had 6 bases not matched to a gene; V was cut back by 1 base and J by 3 bases. CDR3 size: 15 residues. CDR1 and CDR2 (germline): SGHTA, FQGNSA. The CDR3: CASSLEGLPLYEQYF. As DNA, the CDR3 is TGTGCCAGCAGCTTAGAGGGACTACCACTCTACGAGCAGTACTTC.

This chain connects TRBV2 to TRBJ1-2; TRBD1 agrees at 7 bases. Germline-derived CDR1 and CDR2 are SNHLY and FYNNEI. This CDR3 is 15 amino acids long. V shed 10 bases and J 3 bases; nucleotides not matched to a gene: 14. The CDR3 DNA reads TGTGCCACGCATTCGCCTACAGGGGAGGACTATGGCTACACCTTC. It codes for CATHSPTGEDYGYTF.

This clone was detected once. V usage is TRBV6-5 and J usage is TRBJ1-4; 9 nucleotides match TRBD1. The germline V gene has CDR1 MNHEY and CDR2 SVGAGI. Trimming cost V 8 bases and J 8 bases; bases outside gene matches: 12. This CDR3 has 15 residues. The CDR3 loop is CASRPGQGFDEKLFF. The CDR3 DNA is TGTGCCAGCCGACCGGGACAGGGTTTCGACGAAAAACTGTTTTTT.

The chain joins TRBV7-2 to TRBJ2-5; 11 nucleotides match TRBD2. Germline CDR1 SGHTA, CDR2 FQGNSA. The junction had 3 bases not matched to a gene; V was cut back by 5 bases and J by 1 base. The CDR3 runs 15 residues. The CDR3 loop is CASSLSGGGQETQYF. CDR3 sequence (DNA): TGTGCCAGCAGCCTTAGCGGGGGGGGCCAAGAGACCCAGTACTTC. Looking up the rest from reference TRBV7-2 and TRBJ2-5 gives the full variable domain: GAGVSQSPSNKVTEKGKDVELRCDPISGHTALYWYRQSLGQGLEFLIYFQGNSAPDKSGLPSDRFSAERTGGSVSTLTIQRTQQEDSAVYLCASSLSGGGQETQYFGPGTRLLVL.

V gene TRBV19 combines with J gene TRBJ2-3; D not resolved. This CDR3 is built from 13 residues. V lost 0 bases, J lost 3 bases, and 4 bases lay in between. CDR1 LNHDA and CDR2 SQIVND come from the germline V gene (reference sequence). The CDR3 sequence is CASSIDSTDTQYF. CDR3 nucleotides: TGTGCCAGTAGTATAGACTCGACAGATACGCAGTATTTT.

This chain links TRBV30 with TRBJ2-1; possible D gene TRBD2, 6 bases. Germline V gene data show CDR1 as GTSNPN and CDR2 as SVGIG (reference sequence). The CDR3 contains 17 residues. V was shortened by 2 bases and J by 6 bases, with 23 bases between the two germline ends. In DNA, the CDR3 is TGTGCCTGGAGTTGGAAAGGGCGGGGCCGAGGGGTCAATGAGCAGTTCTTC. Translated, it gives CAWSWKGRGRGVNEQFF.

The J gene is TRBJ2-7, the V gene TRBV30, with D unresolved. Germline V lookup: CDR1 GTSNPN, CDR2 SVGIG (reference sequence). CDR3 length: 14 residues. V was clipped by 3 bases and J by 4 bases, with 16 bases between them. The CDR3 DNA follows: TGTGCCTGGAGGCGCGGCAGAGAAAGGTACGAGCAGTACTTC. Its protein is CAWRRGRERYEQYF.

The chain uses TRBV7-9 and TRBJ1-2; D perhaps matches TRBD1 (5 bases). The CDR3 has 14 residues. The ends were cut back, 8 bases at V and 8 bases at J, with 21 bases in the middle. Germline V gene lookup returns CDR1 SEHNR and CDR2 FQNEAQ (reference sequence). The CDR3 spells CASYFRGSPGGYTF. CDR3 in DNA: TGTGCCAGCTATTTTCGGGGGTCCCCTGGGGGCTACACCTTC.